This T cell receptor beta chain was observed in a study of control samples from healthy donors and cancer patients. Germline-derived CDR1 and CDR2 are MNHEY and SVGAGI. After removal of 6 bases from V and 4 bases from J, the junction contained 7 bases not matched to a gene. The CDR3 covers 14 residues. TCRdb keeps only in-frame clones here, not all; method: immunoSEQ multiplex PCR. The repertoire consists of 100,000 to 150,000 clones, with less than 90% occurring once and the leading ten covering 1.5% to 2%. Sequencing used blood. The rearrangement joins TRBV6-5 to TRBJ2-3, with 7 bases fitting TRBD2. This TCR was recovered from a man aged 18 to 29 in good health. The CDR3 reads CASRWTRKADTQYF. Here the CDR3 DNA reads TGTGCCAGCAGATGGACTAGGAAGGCAGATACGCAGTATTTT.